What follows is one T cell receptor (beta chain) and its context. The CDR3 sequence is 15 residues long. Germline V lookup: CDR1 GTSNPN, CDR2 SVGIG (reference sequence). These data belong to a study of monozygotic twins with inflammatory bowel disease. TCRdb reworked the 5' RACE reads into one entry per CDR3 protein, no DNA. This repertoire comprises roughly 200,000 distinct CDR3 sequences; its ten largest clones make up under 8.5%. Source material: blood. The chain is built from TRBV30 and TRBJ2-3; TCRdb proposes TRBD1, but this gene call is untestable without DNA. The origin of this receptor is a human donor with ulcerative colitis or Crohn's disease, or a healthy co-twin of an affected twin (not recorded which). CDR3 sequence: CAWSVPRGAGDTQYF.